This T cell receptor beta chain was retrieved from a study of T cell responses to AZD1222 COVID-19 vaccine. Using immunoSEQ multiplex PCR, the repertoire was profiled, and TCRdb retains in-frame clones only, with some absent. The sample holds some 150,000 clones, over 70% seen once. Losses at the gene ends were 4 bases for V and 2 bases for J; bases not matched to a gene: 6. This CDR3 is 15 amino acids long. Germline V CDR1 and CDR2: MNHEY, SVGEGT. Pooling of second doses given at about 4 or about 12 weeks was done. Sequenced material: peripheral blood, taken 28 days after the second AZD1222 dose. This receptor was identified in an adult who received the AZD1222 COVID-19 vaccine. The chain combines TRBV6-2 or TRBV6-3 with TRBJ2-7, with 9 bases aligning to TRBD2. CDR3 in DNA: TGTGCCAGCAGTTCTGCGGCTAGCGGGGCCTACGAGCAGTACTTC. Translating gives CASSSAASGAYEQYF.